The T cell receptor (beta chain) described here comes from a study of spatial heterogeneity in lung cancer. Across the study: Matched bulk RNA-seq yielded a T cell module score, and TCR transcript counts in tumor regions correlated strongly with that score. The average appearance count of each unique TCR and UMI combination in raw reads was more than 9.5.

Study-wide results and limits: Tracking of tumor mutation counts was seen in expanded intratumoral alpha and beta TCR counts. Ubiquitous and regional nonsynonymous mutation counts were tracked by ubiquitous and regional expanded TCR counts, respectively.

This clonotype was picked up many times. The antigen is unknown. The study tagged each TCR cDNA molecule with a unique molecular identifier. TCRdb reanalysed the 5' RACE reads using MiXCR and keeps one entry per CDR3 protein. The profile covers over 8,500 distinct CDR3 sequences, with approximately 5.1% appearing a single time and 12% taken by the ten largest. Sample time point: sample taken at primary tumor resection. The V gene's germline CDR1 is MDHEN and CDR2 SYDVKM. V gave up 2 bases and J gave up 5 bases, with 7 bases separating them. The CDR3 consists of 13 residues. V usage is TRBV28 and J usage is TRBJ1-5; D not resolved. This specimen consisted of lung tumor tissue, obtained at surgery. This TCR was sampled from a male donor with early-stage non-small cell lung cancer. In DNA, the CDR3 is TGTGCCAGCAGTTTACGGGCCGATCAGCCCCAGCATTTT. Its translation: CASSLRADQPQHF.